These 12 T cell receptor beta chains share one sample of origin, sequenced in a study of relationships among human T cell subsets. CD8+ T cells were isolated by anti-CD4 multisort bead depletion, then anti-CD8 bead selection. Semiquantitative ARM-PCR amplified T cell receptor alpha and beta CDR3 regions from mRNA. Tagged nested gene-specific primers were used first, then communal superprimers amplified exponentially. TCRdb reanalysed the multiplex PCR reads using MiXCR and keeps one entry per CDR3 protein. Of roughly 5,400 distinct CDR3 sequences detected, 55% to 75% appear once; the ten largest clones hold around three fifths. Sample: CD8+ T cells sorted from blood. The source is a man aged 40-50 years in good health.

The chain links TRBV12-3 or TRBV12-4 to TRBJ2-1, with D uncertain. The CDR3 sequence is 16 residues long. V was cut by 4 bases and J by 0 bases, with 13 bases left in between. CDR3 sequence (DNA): TGTGCCAGCAGTTCAACCACGCCGAGCTCCTACAATGAGCAGTTCTTC. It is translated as CASSSTTPSSYNEQFF.

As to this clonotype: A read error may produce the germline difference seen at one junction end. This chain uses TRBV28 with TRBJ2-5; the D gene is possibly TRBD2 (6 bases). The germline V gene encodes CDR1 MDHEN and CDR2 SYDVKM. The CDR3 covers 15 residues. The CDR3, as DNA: TGTGCCAGCAGTTTAACCCCTAGCGCTCAAGAGGCCCAGTACTTC. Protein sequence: CASSLTPSAQEAQYF.

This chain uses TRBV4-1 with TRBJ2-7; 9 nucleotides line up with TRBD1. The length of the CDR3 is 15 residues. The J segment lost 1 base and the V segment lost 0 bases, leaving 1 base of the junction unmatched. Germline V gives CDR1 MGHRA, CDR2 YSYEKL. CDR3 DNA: TGCGCCAGCAGCCAAGAGGGACAGGGATCCTACGAGCAGTACTTC. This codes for CASSQEGQGSYEQYF.

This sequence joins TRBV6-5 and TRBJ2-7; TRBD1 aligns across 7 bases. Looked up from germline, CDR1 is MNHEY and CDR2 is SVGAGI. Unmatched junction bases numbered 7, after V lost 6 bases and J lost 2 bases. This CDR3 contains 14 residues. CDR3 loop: CASSGTARAYEQYF. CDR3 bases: TGTGCCAGCAGCGGGACAGCAAGAGCCTACGAGCAGTACTTC.

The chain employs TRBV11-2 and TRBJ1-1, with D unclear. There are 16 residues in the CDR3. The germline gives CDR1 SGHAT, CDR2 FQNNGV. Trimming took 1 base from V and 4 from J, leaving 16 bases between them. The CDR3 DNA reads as TGTGCCAGCAGCTTAGGTCAGAATATACCGATCACTGAAGCTTTCTTT. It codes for CASSLGQNIPITEAFF.

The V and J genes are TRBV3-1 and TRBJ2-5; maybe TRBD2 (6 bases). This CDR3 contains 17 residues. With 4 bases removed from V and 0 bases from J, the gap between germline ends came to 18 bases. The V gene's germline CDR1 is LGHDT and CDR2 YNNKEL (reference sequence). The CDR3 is CASSPPLSGGYQETQYF. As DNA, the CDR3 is TGTGCCAGCAGCCCACCCCTGAGTGGAGGGTACCAAGAGACCCAGTACTTC.

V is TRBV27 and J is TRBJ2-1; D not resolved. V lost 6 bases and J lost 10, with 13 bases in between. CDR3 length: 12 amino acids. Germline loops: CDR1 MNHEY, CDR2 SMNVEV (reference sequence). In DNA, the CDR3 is TGTGCCAGCAGCCAAACCCCGGAGGAGCAGTTCTTC. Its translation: CASSQTPEEQFF.

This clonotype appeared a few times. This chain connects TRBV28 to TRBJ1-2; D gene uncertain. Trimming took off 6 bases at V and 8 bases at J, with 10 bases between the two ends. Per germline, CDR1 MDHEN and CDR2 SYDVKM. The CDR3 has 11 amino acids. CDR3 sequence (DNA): TGTGCCAGCAGACTGGCCGGGGGCTACACCTTC. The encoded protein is CASRLAGGYTF.

CDR3 residues: CASSIGVDSEAFF. The CDR3 region has the DNA TGTGCCAGCAGTATCGGCGTGGACAGCGAAGCTTTCTTT. This chain connects TRBV6-5 to TRBJ1-1; D is possibly TRBD1 (6 bases). Trimming shortened V by 5 bases and J by 8 bases, and 15 bases separated the two germline ends. Looked up from germline, CDR1 is MNHEY and CDR2 is SVGAGI. CDR3 length: 13 residues.

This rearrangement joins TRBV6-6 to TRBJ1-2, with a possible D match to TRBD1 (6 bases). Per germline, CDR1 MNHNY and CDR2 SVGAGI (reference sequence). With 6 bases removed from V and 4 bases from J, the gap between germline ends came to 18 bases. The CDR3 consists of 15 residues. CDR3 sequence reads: CASRGVYRDTYGYTF. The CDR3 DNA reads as TGTGCCAGCAGGGGGGTTTACAGGGACACCTATGGCTACACCTTC.

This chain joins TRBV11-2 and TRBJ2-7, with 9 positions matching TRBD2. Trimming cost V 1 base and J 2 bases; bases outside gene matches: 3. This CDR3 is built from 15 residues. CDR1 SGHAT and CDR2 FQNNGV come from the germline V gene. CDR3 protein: CASSLGPSGTYEQYF. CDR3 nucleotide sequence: TGTGCCAGCAGCTTAGGCCCTAGCGGGACCTACGAGCAGTACTTC.

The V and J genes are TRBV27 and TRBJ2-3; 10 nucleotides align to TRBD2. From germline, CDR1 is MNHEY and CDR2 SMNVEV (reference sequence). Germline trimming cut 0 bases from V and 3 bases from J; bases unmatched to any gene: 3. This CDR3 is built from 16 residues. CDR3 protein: CASSLSPAGGTDTQYF. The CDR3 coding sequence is TGTGCCAGCAGTTTATCTCCAGCGGGGGGGACAGATACGCAGTATTTT.